A single TCR beta chain is shown here with its context. This sample stems from a study of blood T cell repertoires in COVID-19. TCRdb keeps only in-frame clones here, not all; method: immunoSEQ multiplex PCR. The sample has about 150,000 clones, 84% seen once. Germline V gives CDR1 SGHRS, CDR2 YFSETQ. With 1 base removed from V and 3 bases from J, the gap between germline ends came to 16 bases. The CDR3 is 16 amino acids. The V gene is TRBV5-1, the J gene TRBJ1-2; no firm D call. The sequenced sample was peripheral blood. The TCR was taken from a human donor in a cohort sampled during active COVID-19. The CDR3 here is CASSLTGEGYDYGYTF. In nucleotides, the CDR3 is TGCGCCAGCAGCTTGACTGGAGAGGGATATGACTATGGCTACACCTTC.